In this sample, the clone carrying this T cell receptor (beta chain) turned up a few times. Its antigen is undetermined. J was trimmed by 4 bases and V by 3 bases; bases with no gene match: 5. There are 14 residues in the CDR3. Germline CDR1 and CDR2: DFQATT and SNEGSKA (reference sequence). The record originates from a study of spatial heterogeneity in lung cancer. Study-wide results and limits: Blood showed ubiquitous tumor TCRs more often at resection than at routine follow-up.

Time point in this sample: sample taken at primary tumor resection. The input material, whole RNA from tumor, nontumor lung or frozen PBMC, was sequenced unsorted. The presence of a unique molecular identifier marked each TCR cDNA molecule. MiXCR was run by TCRdb on the 5' RACE reads, yielding one entry per CDR3 protein. The repertoire includes 40,000 to 50,000 distinct CDR3 sequences, 7.6% of them detected once, and about 13% sits in the top ten. The sample in question was PBMCs, obtained at surgery. This TCR derives from a female donor with early-stage non-small cell lung cancer. V usage is TRBV20-1 and J usage is TRBJ2-3; 9 bases are shared with TRBD1. CDR3 coding DNA: TGCAGTGCTAGGGGACAGGGACGCGCAGATACGCAGTATTTT. Translation: CSARGQGRADTQYF.